This T cell receptor beta chain was documented in a study of long-term antiretroviral therapy in people with HIV. Everyone in the study who had HIV was treated in the United States. Specimens held about 0.9-11 million cryopreserved PBMC prior to DNA extraction. Whole-study findings and limits: Clones that had undergone expansion before ART dominated the repertoire at all time points. Controls exceeded HIV repertoires in CDR3 length range.

It was version v3.0 of the immunoSEQ assay that was run at survey level. Using immunoSEQ multiplex PCR, the repertoire was profiled, and TCRdb retains in-frame clones only, with some absent. The table lists roughly 12,000 clones, 83% of them singletons. Unmatched junction bases numbered 18, after V lost 4 bases and J lost 3 bases. Per germline, CDR1 MRHNA and CDR2 SNTAGT. This CDR3 spans 19 amino acids. In regard to this clone: Its antigen is still unknown.

The gene calls are TRBV6-4 and TRBJ2-3; 8 bases align to TRBD2. The sequencing used unsorted PBMCs, collected 3.4 years after starting antiretroviral therapy. This TCR came from a man between 40 and 49 years old with HIV. The CDR3 region has the DNA TGTGCCAGCAGTGCCCCAGTCCAGCGGGAGACGGTAAGGACAGATACGCAGTATTTT. Amino acid sequence: CASSAPVQRETVRTDTQYF.